Presented here are 14 T cell receptor beta chains from one specimen sequenced in a study of blood T cell repertoires in COVID-19. Some clones are missing from TCRdb's copy, which holds only in-frame ones; the method was immunoSEQ multiplex PCR. The sample includes around 200,000 clones, around 85% of them seen just once. What was sequenced was peripheral blood. These receptors came from a man aged 70-80 years with active or convalescent COVID-19.

V usage is TRBV7-2 and J usage is TRBJ2-2; D possibly corresponds to TRBD2 (5 bases). V lost 2 bases, J lost 2 bases, and 15 bases lay in between. The CDR3 spans 17 residues. Germline values: CDR1 SGHTA, CDR2 FQGNSA. CDR3 residues: CASSLSQARLNTGELFF. CDR3 DNA: TGTGCCAGCAGCTTATCCCAGGCTAGACTAAACACCGGGGAGCTGTTTTTT.

The J gene is TRBJ1-3, the V gene TRBV5-1; D might be TRBD1 (6 bases). In germline, CDR1 is SGHRS, CDR2 YFSETQ. This CDR3 region has 13 residues. Trimming removed 4 bases from V and 4 bases from J, with 9 bases in between. DNA of the CDR3: TGCGCCAGCAGCCCGGACAGAGGAAACACCATATATTTT. This gives the protein CASSPDRGNTIYF.

The chain is built from TRBV6-2 or TRBV6-3 and TRBJ2-5; D remains unclear. Germline V gene data show CDR1 as MNHEY and CDR2 as SVGEGT. CDR3 length: 13 residues. V gave up 2 bases and J gave up 4 bases, with 8 bases separating them. For the CDR3, the DNA is TGTGCCAGCAGTTACAGTCAGGTAGAGACCCAGTACTTC. Translating gives CASSYSQVETQYF.

The chain joins TRBV18 to TRBJ1-2, with 7 bases aligning to TRBD1. This CDR3 comprises 12 residues. Per germline, CDR1 KGHSH and CDR2 LQKENI. The ends lost 4 bases at V and 6 bases at J; junction bases unmatched: 2. Written as DNA, the CDR3 is TGTGCCAGCTCACAAGGGGGCGATGGCTACACCTTC. This codes for CASSQGGDGYTF. Full variable domain (missing parts from reference TRBV18 and TRBJ1-2): NAGVMQNPRHLVRRRGQEARLRCSPMKGHSHVYWYRQLPEEGLKFMVYLQKENIIDESGMPKERFSAEFPKEGPSILRIQQVVRGDSAAYFCASSQGGDGYTFGSGTRLTVV.

The chain employs TRBV5-1 and TRBJ1-4; no reliable D call. V was trimmed by 4 bases and J by 4 bases, leaving 17 bases between them. The CDR3 extends over 16 amino acids. Germline assignment: CDR1 SGHRS and CDR2 YFSETQ. As DNA, the CDR3 is TGCGCCAGCAGCCCGAACAGCAGAGCGGGTAATGAAAAACTGTTTTTT. Translation: CASSPNSRAGNEKLFF.

The J gene is TRBJ1-1, the V gene TRBV25-1, with D maybe TRBD1 (5 bases). Per germline, CDR1 MGHDK and CDR2 SYGVNS. The CDR3 totals 16 residues. Deletions cut 1 base from V and 3 bases from J, with 15 bases between. The DNA of the CDR3 is TGTGCCAGCAGTGAATTGGGCAGGGTGGTTGACACTGAAGCTTTCTTT. This translates into CASSELGRVVDTEAFF.

This sequence joins TRBV27 and TRBJ1-1; unclear D gene. Trimming took 3 bases from V and 5 from J, leaving 10 bases between them. This CDR3 is 13 amino acids long. Germline CDR1 is MNHEY and CDR2 is SMNVEV (reference sequence). For the CDR3, the DNA is TGTGCCAGCAGTTTCTTCCGTACAACTGAAGCTTTCTTT. This sequence encodes CASSFFRTTEAFF.

Points on this clone: At one end the junction does not follow the germline gene, possibly because of a read error. The chain is built from TRBV7-7 and TRBJ2-2; no definite D call. This CDR3 has 14 amino acids. CDR1 is SSHAT, CDR2 FNYEAQ, per germline (reference sequence). The CDR3 loop is CASSPAARSGELFF. CDR3 coding DNA: TGTGCTAGCAGCCCCGCGGCCCGGTCCGGGGAGCTGTTTTTT.

The chain carries TRBV30 and TRBJ1-1, with TRBD1 as a possible D gene (6 bases). Deletions cut 8 bases from V and 4 bases from J, with 17 bases between. The CDR3 sequence is 13 residues long. Per the germline V gene, CDR1 is GTSNPN and CDR2 is SVGIG (reference sequence). As DNA, the CDR3 is TGTGCCGGGGACCGCAGGGGCACCACTGAAGCTTTCTTT. Amino acids: CAGDRRGTTEAFF.

This clone occurred once. The J gene is TRBJ2-3, the V gene TRBV12-5; the D gene is possibly TRBD2 (6 bases). Trimming took off 6 bases at V and 5 bases at J, with 12 bases between the two ends. The germline gives CDR1 LGHNT, CDR2 FRNRAP. This CDR3 is 13 amino acids long. The CDR3 region is CASGPSGVDTQYF. The DNA of the CDR3 is TGTGCTAGTGGGCCCTCGGGGGTAGATACGCAGTATTTT.

The rearrangement uses TRBV2 and TRBJ1-5; possibly TRBD1 for D (5 bases). This CDR3 is 13 amino acids long. The germline gives CDR1 SNHLY, CDR2 FYNNEI. V gave up 3 bases and J gave up 4 bases, with 7 bases separating them. The chain's CDR3 is CASSEGGNQPQHF. DNA for the CDR3: TGTGCCAGCAGTGAGGGGGGAAATCAGCCCCAGCATTTT. Variable domain in full (rest from reference TRBV2 and TRBJ1-5): EPEVTQTPSHQVTQMGQEVILRCVPISNHLYFYWYRQILGQKVEFLVSFYNNEISEKSEIFDDQFSVERPDGSNFTLKIRSTKLEDSAMYFCASSEGGNQPQHFGDGTRLSIL.

The CDR3 is CASSTYSGGPGELFF. As DNA, the CDR3 is TGCGCCAGCAGCACCTATAGCGGGGGGCCCGGGGAGCTGTTTTTT. J is TRBJ2-2 and V is TRBV5-1, with TRBD2 identical over 10 bases. This CDR3 is built from 15 residues. The germline V gene has CDR1 SGHRS and CDR2 YFSETQ. V lost 4 bases, J lost 6 bases, and 6 bases stayed unmatched.

This rearrangement joins TRBV6-5 to TRBJ1-1; TRBD1 matches at 10 bases. Unmatched junction bases numbered 6, after V lost 6 bases and J lost 5 bases. Germline CDR1 MNHEY, CDR2 SVGAGI. The CDR3 contains 14 residues. CDR3 residues: CASSRRDRGTEAFF. The CDR3 DNA sequence: TGTGCCAGCAGCCGCCGGGACAGGGGAACTGAAGCTTTCTTT.

The V call is TRBV5-1, the J call TRBJ1-2; D not resolved. CDR1 and CDR2 from the germline V gene are SGHRS and YFSETQ. Trimming pared 7 bases from V and 1 base from J, leaving 11 bases between. The CDR3 contains 13 residues. CDR3 sequence: CASSDGSNYGYTF. The CDR3 bases are TGCGCCAGCTCGGACGGGAGTAACTATGGCTACACCTTC.